The T cell receptor beta chain described here comes from a study of radiotherapy plus CTLA-4 blockade in lung cancer (dated by TCRdb to between 2018 and 2020). About the investigation overall: Among the enrolled patients, approximately 18% had an objective response, and about 29% reached disease control.

The investigation overall reported the following: After treatment with radiotherapy and ipilimumab, TCR clones that came from tumors expanded in the peripheral blood. The strongest predictors of response, as reported, were early dynamic changes in blood T cell clones along with a rise in serum interferon-beta after radiation.

A note on this clone: What antigen it recognizes has not been identified. Base qualities are not provided; no much larger clone lies one nucleotide away.

Spanning cysteine to phenylalanine, the CDR3 consists of 14 amino acids. Just CDR3 DNA is preserved here, 42 bases in frame from base 1. The germline V gene encodes CDR1 SNHLY and CDR2 FYNNEI. V gives up 4 bases and J gives up 5 bases, and the segment between their germline ends measures 14 bases. The method behind the library was the immunoSEQ multiplex PCR assay. Sourced from immuneACCESS, this table was stored by TCRdb with only in-frame sequences that have V and J called. A share of the clones is absent; for the studies checked, an unresolved V gene accounts for under half, and the remainder has no known explanation. Present in this sample are around 78,000 clones, under 80% of which were seen just once. 3% to 4.5% of the sample is in the top ten clones. In this study, focal radiation therapy paired with CTLA-4 blockade (ipilimumab) was tested in patients who had chemo-refractory metastatic non-small-cell lung cancer.

The receptor's source is a human donor with non-small cell lung cancer who had a partial response to radiotherapy plus ipilimumab. Some clones in this sample may be carry-over from other donors' samples. The rearranged chain carries TRBV2 and TRBJ1-2; the D gene is perhaps TRBD1, from 5 matching bases. Sequencing used peripheral blood, obtained from a patient treated with radiotherapy plus ipilimumab. The DNA sequence is as follows: TGTGCCAGCAGTGTGGCCCAGGGCAGATATGGCTACACCTTC. Its protein reads: CASSVAQGRYGYTF.